One and the same sample provided the 21 T cell receptor beta chains below, sequenced in a study of blood T cell repertoires in COVID-19. Using immunoSEQ multiplex PCR, the repertoire was profiled, and TCRdb retains in-frame clones only, with some absent. The sample lists about 260,000 clones, approximately 86% occurring once. The source material was peripheral blood. These receptor sequences come from a human donor in a cohort sampled during active COVID-19.

The chain carries TRBV7-2 and TRBJ2-3, with 7 bases matching TRBD2. Trimming took 1 base from V and 6 from J; bases not matched to a gene: 1. Germline-derived CDR1 and CDR2 are SGHTA and FQGNSA. The length of the CDR3 is 13 residues. This CDR3 reads CASSLVGGDTQYF. The CDR3 nucleotides read TGTGCCAGCAGCTTAGTGGGAGGGGATACGCAGTATTTT. The full variable domain, its missing parts supplied by reference TRBV7-2 and TRBJ2-3, is GAGVSQSPSNKVTEKGKDVELRCDPISGHTALYWYRQSLGQGLEFLIYFQGNSAPDKSGLPSDRFSAERTGGSVSTLTIQRTQQEDSAVYLCASSLVGGDTQYFGPGTRLTVL.

The chain recombines TRBV3-1 (or the pseudogene TRBV3-2) with TRBJ2-7; 7 bases line up with TRBD2. There are 14 residues in the CDR3. The germline V gene encodes CDR1 LGHDT and CDR2 YNNKEL (reference sequence). The ends lost 4 bases at V and 4 bases at J; junction bases unmatched: 7. For the CDR3, the DNA is TGTGCCAGCAGCCCCAGTGGTAGCGGGTACGAGCAGTACTTC. Its translation: CASSPSGSGYEQYF.

This chain links TRBV4-3 with TRBJ1-1; D not certain. CDR3 length: 12 residues. Looked up from germline, CDR1 is LGHNA and CDR2 is YSLEER. Trimming removed 2 bases from V and 10 bases from J, with 11 bases in between. Written as DNA, the CDR3 is TGCGCCAGCAGCCAACAAGGGAGGGCAGCTTTCTTT. Protein sequence: CASSQQGRAAFF.

This chain joins TRBV28 and TRBJ2-7; 7 bases match TRBD1. Germline V gene sequence: CDR1 MDHEN, CDR2 SYDVKM. CDR3 size: 13 residues. Trimming removed 7 bases from V and 2 bases from J; junction bases left unmatched: 5. The CDR3 protein is CASTPGQPYEQYF. The DNA for the CDR3 is TGTGCCAGCACCCCGGGACAGCCCTACGAGCAGTACTTC. Using reference TRBV28 and TRBJ2-7 for the parts outside the CDR3, the full variable domain is DVKVTQSSRYLVKRTGEKVFLECVQDMDHENMFWYRQDPGLGLRLIYFSYDVKMKEKGDIPEGYSVSREKKERFSLILESASTNQTSMYLCASTPGQPYEQYFGPGTRLTVT.

This clone was detected once. The chain couples TRBV11-2 to TRBJ1-1, with a tentative D call TRBD1 (6 bases). Germline CDR1 and CDR2: SGHAT and FQNNGV. The CDR3 has 15 amino acids. Trimming stripped 5 bases from V and 0 bases from J, with 13 bases between. The CDR3, as DNA: TGTGCCAGCAGCCCATTGGACAGAGTGAACACTGAAGCTTTCTTT. It is translated as CASSPLDRVNTEAFF.

The gene calls are TRBV20-1 and TRBJ2-7; 8 bases agree with TRBD2. V shed 3 bases and J 6 bases; nucleotides not matched to a gene: 13. The CDR3 contains 15 residues. Germline V gene lookup returns CDR1 DFQATT and CDR2 SNEGSKA (reference sequence). CDR3 amino acids: CSASRGGRALGEQYF. CDR3 in DNA: TGCAGTGCTAGTCGGGGGGGTCGTGCTCTTGGCGAGCAGTACTTC.

This sequence joins TRBV28 and TRBJ2-7, with TRBD2 as a possible D gene (6 bases). Germline lookup yields CDR1 MDHEN and CDR2 SYDVKM. This CDR3 is 13 amino acids long. V was trimmed by 10 bases and J by 4 bases, leaving 17 bases between them. In nucleotides, the CDR3 is TGTGCCACCCTGTCGCAGGGAGGATACGAGCAGTACTTC. Its protein product is CATLSQGGYEQYF. The full variable domain, rest sourced from reference TRBV28 and TRBJ2-7, is DVKVTQSSRYLVKRTGEKVFLECVQDMDHENMFWYRQDPGLGLRLIYFSYDVKMKEKGDIPEGYSVSREKKERFSLILESASTNQTSMYLCATLSQGGYEQYFGPGTRLTVT.

The chain has TRBV19 and TRBJ1-4; 8 bases fit TRBD1. The CDR3 runs to 19 residues. Losses at the gene ends were 4 bases for V and 0 bases for J; bases not matched to a gene: 13. Per germline, CDR1 LNHDA and CDR2 SQIVND (reference sequence). CDR3 coding DNA: TGTGCCAGTAGTAGGAACAGGGGGAATGACCTTACAACTAATGAAAAACTGTTTTTT. Amino acid sequence: CASSRNRGNDLTTNEKLFF.

This clone was observed a few times. The chain links TRBV4-3 to TRBJ1-1; possible D gene TRBD1, 6 bases. This CDR3 comprises 14 residues. Germline loops: CDR1 LGHNA, CDR2 YSLEER. Trimming took 0 bases from V and 6 from J, leaving 11 bases between them. The CDR3 nucleotides read TGCGCCAGCAGCCAAGAGGGGGGGCTAGCTGAAGCTTTCTTT. Residues: CASSQEGGLAEAFF.

This chain links TRBV6-2 or TRBV6-3 with TRBJ2-7, with D possibly matching TRBD2 (5 bases). This CDR3 spans 14 amino acids. Germline values: CDR1 MNHEY, CDR2 SVGEGT. V was shortened by 4 bases and J by 0 bases, with 10 bases between the two germline ends. The CDR3 sequence is CASSSPSNSYEQYF. The CDR3 coding sequence is TGTGCCAGCAGTTCCCCTAGCAACTCCTACGAGCAGTACTTC.

This clone is a singleton in its sample. J is TRBJ1-2 and V is TRBV7-2; D is unresolved. Germline CDR1 SGHTA, CDR2 FQGNSA. Trimming removed 3 bases at V and 1 base at J, with 6 bases between. This CDR3 has 13 residues. As DNA, the CDR3 is TGTGCCAGCAGCTTTTACGGTAACTATGGCTACACCTTC. Translated: CASSFYGNYGYTF.

The J gene is TRBJ1-2, the V gene TRBV28; TRBD1 agrees at 9 bases. CDR3 size: 13 residues. Germline CDR1 reads MDHEN; CDR2 reads SYDVKM. With V trimmed by 5 bases and J by 4 bases, 2 bases remained unmatched. The DNA of the CDR3 is TGTGCCAGCAGTGGACAGGGGTTCTATGGCTACACCTTC. It is translated as CASSGQGFYGYTF.

The V call is TRBV15, the J call TRBJ1-2; 7 bases are a match to TRBD1. This CDR3 contains 12 residues. Trimming took 3 bases from V and 7 from J; bases not matched to a gene: 2. The germline CDR1 and CDR2 sequences are LNHNV and YYDKDF (reference sequence). The CDR3 reads CATSRTGFGYTF. CDR3 coding DNA: TGTGCCACCAGCAGGACAGGGTTTGGCTACACCTTC.

This clone has only a few counts. The chain couples TRBV12-3 or TRBV12-4 to TRBJ1-1, with 9 bases lining up with TRBD1. V dropped 4 bases and J dropped 10; count of bases not matched to a gene: 1. The CDR3 is made up of 11 amino acids. The CDR3 loop reads CASSSDRGAFF. CDR3 in DNA: TGTGCCAGCAGTTCGGACAGGGGAGCTTTCTTT.

This clone has a handful of counts. This chain links TRBV19 with TRBJ1-6; D might be TRBD1 (6 bases). Germline-derived CDR1 and CDR2 are LNHDA and SQIVND (reference sequence). The CDR3 is 15 residues long. Deletions cut 9 bases from V and 9 bases from J, with 21 bases between. The CDR3 region is CASYNPGQRSSPLHF. The CDR3 nucleotides are TGTGCCAGCTACAACCCGGGACAACGGTCTTCACCCCTCCACTTT.

This sequence joins TRBV7-8 and TRBJ2-7; TRBD2 matches 10 bases. The germline V gene has CDR1 SGHVS and CDR2 FQNEAQ. After removal of 5 bases from V and 2 bases from J, the junction contained 6 bases not matched to a gene. The CDR3 contains 15 residues. In nucleotides, the CDR3 is TGTGCCAGCAGCATTGGGACTAGCGTAACCTACGAGCAGTACTTC. This translates into CASSIGTSVTYEQYF.

The chain has TRBV28 and TRBJ2-5; a possible D gene is TRBD1 (6 bases). CDR1 and CDR2 (germline): MDHEN, SYDVKM. With 3 bases removed from V and 3 bases from J, the gap between germline ends came to 14 bases. The CDR3 is made up of 15 amino acids. The CDR3 loop reads CASSFGRDTKETQYF. Here the CDR3 DNA reads TGTGCCAGCAGTTTTGGCCGGGACACAAAAGAGACCCAGTACTTC.

The chain employs TRBV19 and TRBJ2-1; TRBD1 aligns across 12 bases. V dropped 4 bases and J dropped 11; count of bases not matched to a gene: 6. There are 14 residues in the CDR3. Per the germline V gene, CDR1 is LNHDA and CDR2 is SQIVND (reference sequence). The CDR3 loop reads CASSRTGTGGQQFF. For the CDR3, the DNA is TGTGCCAGTAGTAGGACCGGGACAGGGGGCCAGCAGTTCTTC. Full variable domain (rest looked up from reference TRBV19 and TRBJ2-1): DGGITQSPKYLFRKEGQNVTLSCEQNLNHDAMYWYRQDPGQGLRLIYYSQIVNDFQKGDIAEGYSVSREKKESFPLTVTSAQKNPTAFYLCASSRTGTGGQQFFGPGTRLTVL.

V and J are TRBV4-3 and TRBJ1-6; 7 bases agree with TRBD1. Losses at the gene ends were 3 bases for V and 0 bases for J; bases not matched to a gene: 5. CDR1 is LGHNA and CDR2 is YSLEER in the germline V gene. CDR3 size: 17 residues. CDR3 sequence (DNA): TGCGCCAGCAGCCAGGGACAGCAGAGCTCCTATAATTCACCCCTCCACTTT. It translates to CASSQGQQSSYNSPLHF.

The V gene is TRBV27, the J gene TRBJ2-5, with TRBD1 as a possible D gene (5 bases). The CDR3 has 14 residues. Germline CDR1 reads MNHEY; CDR2 reads SMNVEV (reference sequence). Trimming took off 8 bases at V and 2 bases at J, with 15 bases between the two ends. The chain's CDR3 is CASPLEQVQETQYF. The CDR3 bases are TGTGCCAGCCCTTTGGAACAGGTTCAAGAGACCCAGTACTTC.

The chain links TRBV7-2 to TRBJ2-7; TRBD2 matches 7 bases. Trimming took 5 bases from V and 2 from J; bases not matched to a gene: 9. Germline lookup yields CDR1 SGHTA and CDR2 FQGNSA. The CDR3 totals 15 residues. CDR3 nucleotide sequence: TGTGCCAGCAGCCCGAGAGCGGGGTCGACCTACGAGCAGTACTTC. It specifies CASSPRAGSTYEQYF. Looking up the rest from reference TRBV7-2 and TRBJ2-7 gives the full variable domain: GAGVSQSPSNKVTEKGKDVELRCDPISGHTALYWYRQSLGQGLEFLIYFQGNSAPDKSGLPSDRFSAERTGGSVSTLTIQRTQQEDSAVYLCASSPRAGSTYEQYFGPGTRLTVT.